A selection of T cell receptor beta chains follows, all from one sample in a study of T cell repertoires in cytomegalovirus infection. TCRdb passed the reads through MiXCR, listing each CDR3 protein once. In the table there are 350,000 to 500,000 distinct CDR3 sequences, approximately 31% of which are singletons. Specimen: PBMCs. All receptors derive from a human donor in good health (CMV status not recorded). Some clones in this sample may be carry-over from other donors' samples. Each CDR3 is given with its conserved first and last residue. The D gene is left open where the match is weak. Rows may omit the clone size; those that give it use once, few, many or a size class.

TRBV6-1	NA	15	TRBJ1-2	NA	TGTGCCAGCAGTGAGAGCCTGAACAAAGGCTATGGCTACACCTTC	CASSESLNKGYGYTF
TRBV5-5	TRBD1	16	TRBJ1-1	many	TGTGCCAGCAGCTGGGACAGGGGGCTTTTTGACACTGAAGCTTTCTTT	CASSWDRGLFDTEAFF
TRBV7-2	NA	17	TRBJ2-1	many	TGTGCCAGCAGCTCCCCGGGTCCCCGCAGGGGCTACAATGAGCAGTTCTTC	CASSSPGPRRGYNEQFF
TRBV11-2	NA	16	TRBJ1-6	few	TGTGCCAGCAGCTTTCCACTGAGCTCCTATAATTCACCCCTCCACTTT	CASSFPLSSYNSPLHF
TRBV6-5	TRBD1	15	TRBJ1-5	few	TGTGCCAGCAGTACCGGGACAGGTCGCAATCAGCCCCAGCATTTT	CASSTGTGRNQPQHF
TRBV6-1	TRBD1	13	TRBJ1-1	few	TGTGCCAGCAGAGAAAACAGGGGGCGACGCGCTTTCTTT	CASRENRGRRAFF
TRBV2	TRBD1	12	TRBJ1-4	NA	TGTGCCAGCAAGGACAGGGAGGAAAAACTGTTTTTT	CASKDREEKLFF
TRBV7-8	NA	17	TRBJ2-3	many	TGTGCCAGCAGCTTAGGTCGGGGCATCGTTAGCACAGATACGCAGTATTTT	CASSLGRGIVSTDTQYF
TRBV30	TRBD1	14	TRBJ1-3	NA	TGTGCCTGGACCCGGGACAGGGAGGAATACACCATATATTTT	CAWTRDREEYTIYF
TRBV15	NA	13	TRBJ2-7	few	TGTGCCACCAGCAGAGATTTCTCCTACGAGCAGTACTTC	CATSRDFSYEQYF
TRBV5-4	TRBD1	17	TRBJ2-3	few	TGTGCCAGCAGCACTGGCCCAGACAGGGTTCGTACAGATACGCAGTATTTT	CASSTGPDRVRTDTQYF
TRBV7-2	NA	16	TRBJ2-3	many	TGTGCCAGCAGCTCAAGCGGGACAAAGAGCACAGATACGCAGTATTTT	CASSSSGTKSTDTQYF
TRBV4-1	NA	16	TRBJ1-6	many	TGCGCCAGCAGCCAAGAGGGCGGGACGGTAAATTCACCCCTCCACTTT	CASSQEGGTVNSPLHF
TRBV5-4	TRBD1	16	TRBJ2-5	NA	TGTGCCAGCAGCCCCGGAACGGGACAGATACAAGAGACCCAGTACTTC	CASSPGTGQIQETQYF
TRBV11-1	NA	15	TRBJ2-2	NA	TGTGCCAGCAGTCCTGGGCAGACGAACACCGGGGAGCTGTTTTTT	CASSPGQTNTGELFF
TRBV7-2	TRBD1	13	TRBJ2-7	many	TGTGCCAGCAGCCAAGGGACAGGGGGTAGGCAGTACTTC	CASSQGTGGRQYF
TRBV7-9	TRBD2	20	TRBJ2-1	few	TGTGCCAGCAGCCCGGTACCCGGGACTAGCGGGGGGACCACCTACAATGAGCAGTTCTTC	CASSPVPGTSGGTTYNEQFF
TRBV9	NA	14	TRBJ1-2	few	TGTGCCAGCAGCGCTCGGACAGCGGGCTATGGCTACACCTTC	CASSARTAGYGYTF
TRBV7-4	NA	15	TRBJ1-5	NA	TGTGCCAGCAGCTTAGACGGCTCTAGCAATCAGCCCCAGCATTTT	CASSLDGSSNQPQHF
TRBV24-1	NA	15	TRBJ1-3	NA	TGTGCCACCAGTGACCCCGCCAGGTCCGGAAACACCATATATTTT	CATSDPARSGNTIYF
TRBV5-4	NA	13	TRBJ1-1	few	TGTGCCAGCAGCAAACCCGATCTCAGGGAAGCTTTCTTT	CASSKPDLREAFF
TRBV7-2	TRBD1	17	TRBJ2-3	many	TGTGCCAGCAGCTGGGACAGGGGGTCGGTTAACACAGATACGCAGTATTTT	CASSWDRGSVNTDTQYF
TRBV7-9	TRBD1	20	TRBJ2-7	NA	TGTGCCAGCAGCAACGACAGGGGGCGAATTATCGGGGGCCGCGCCAACGAGCAGTACTTC	CASSNDRGRIIGGRANEQYF
TRBV7-9	TRBD2	15	TRBJ2-7	NA	TGTGCCAGCAGCTTAGTCGGCGGGAGCTCCTACGAGCAGTACTTC	CASSLVGGSSYEQYF
TRBV5-1	NA	14	TRBJ1-1	few	TGCGCCAGCAGCTCGGGGGGACAGAACACTGAAGCTTTCTTT	CASSSGGQNTEAFF
TRBV7-2	NA	14	TRBJ2-7	few	TGTGCCAGCAGCTATGGGGGAACCTCCTACGAGCAGTACTTC	CASSYGGTSYEQYF
TRBV28	TRBD1	14	TRBJ1-5	NA	TGTGCCAGCAGTTCGACAGGGGGGAATCAGCACCAGCATTTT	CASSSTGGNQHQHF
TRBV5-1	NA	14	TRBJ1-6	NA	TGCGCCAGCCGAATTGAGGTCGGCAATTCACCCCTCCACTTT	CASRIEVGNSPLHF
TRBV6-1	TRBD2	14	TRBJ2-2	NA	TGTGCCAGCAGCTCCCGCGGGGGGTCCGGGGAGCTGTTTTTT	CASSSRGGSGELFF
TRBV12-3/TRBV12-4	NA	15	TRBJ1-5	few	TGTGCCAGCAGCCCGGGACTGGACACCGGTCAGCCCCAGCATTTT	CASSPGLDTGQPQHF
TRBV7-2	TRBD1	16	TRBJ2-1	many	TGTGCCAGCAGCCCGCGGACAGGGGGCCCCTACAATGAGCAGTTCTTC	CASSPRTGGPYNEQFF